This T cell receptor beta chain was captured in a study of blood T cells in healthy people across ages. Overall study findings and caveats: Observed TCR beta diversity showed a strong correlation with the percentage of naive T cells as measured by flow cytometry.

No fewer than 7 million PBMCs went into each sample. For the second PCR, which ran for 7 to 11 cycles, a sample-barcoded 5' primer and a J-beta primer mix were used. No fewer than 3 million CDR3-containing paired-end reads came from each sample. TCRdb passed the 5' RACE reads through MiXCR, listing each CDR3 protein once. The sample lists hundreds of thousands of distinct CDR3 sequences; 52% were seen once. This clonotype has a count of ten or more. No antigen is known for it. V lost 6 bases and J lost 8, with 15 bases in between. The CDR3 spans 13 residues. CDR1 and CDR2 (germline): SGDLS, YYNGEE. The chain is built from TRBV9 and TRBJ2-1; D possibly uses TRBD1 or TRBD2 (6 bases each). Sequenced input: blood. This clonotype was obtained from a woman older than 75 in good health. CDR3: CASNRGQVDEQFF. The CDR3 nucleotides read TGTGCCAGCAACCGGGGGCAGGTGGATGAGCAGTTCTTC.